One sample yielded the 3 T cell receptor beta chains listed below, sequenced in a study of T-cell reconstitution after alpha-beta-depleted transplantation in children. A TCRbeta library incorporating unique molecular identifiers was prepared. TCRdb re-called the PCR reads with MiXCR, one entry per CDR3 protein. In the table there are 500,000 to 600,000 distinct CDR3 sequences, about 33% of which are singletons. Sequencing was performed on PBMCs from the stem cell graft donor, taken from the stem cell graft. Receptor source: a human donor who donated a stem cell graft to a child with aplastic anemia.

This clonotype was seen a single time. J is TRBJ2-1 and V is TRBV5-6; 10 bases are shared with TRBD2. V trimming: 0 bases; J trimming: 8 bases; junction bases outside the gene matches: 8. Germline V lookup: CDR1 SGHDT, CDR2 YYEEEE. The CDR3 runs to 16 residues. The CDR3 nucleotides are TGTGCCAGCAGCTTGGAGGGAGTAGCGGGAGGATATGAGCAGTTCTTC. It yields the protein CASSLEGVAGGYEQFF.

The V and J genes are TRBV3-1 and TRBJ2-1; TRBD2 is a possible D gene (6 bases). CDR3 length: 14 amino acids. Between the trimmed V and J ends, which lost 2 bases and 10 bases, there was a span of 15 bases. Looked up from germline, CDR1 is LGHDT and CDR2 is YNNKEL (reference sequence). The chain's CDR3 is CASSQRLGAGEQFF. CDR3 nucleotide sequence: TGTGCCAGCAGCCAACGACTAGGAGCCGGCGAGCAGTTCTTC.

The gene calls are TRBV29-1 and TRBJ2-5; 8 nucleotides match TRBD1. CDR1 and CDR2 (germline): SQVTM, ANQGSEA. The CDR3 has 14 amino acids. Trimming removed 5 bases from V and 2 bases from J; junction bases left unmatched: 7. The CDR3 spells CSVFPDRGQETQYF. CDR3 bases: TGCAGCGTTTTCCCCGACAGGGGTCAAGAGACCCAGTACTTC.